This paragraph reports one T cell receptor (beta chain). Germline values: CDR1 SGHDT, CDR2 YYEEEE. This CDR3 is built from 17 residues. J lost 1 base, V lost 2 bases, and 9 bases had no gene match. The data originate from a study of shared T cell receptors in the human thymus. TCRdb's copy holds only in-frame clones and misses some; the assay was immunoSEQ multiplex PCR. Among some 660,000 clones listed, around 87% were seen once. The same data also contributed to another study, on human thymus T cells. That paper adds: Infants, healthy and Finnish, who were having corrective surgery for congenital heart defects served as donors. Resections removed during corrective heart surgery provided the thymus tissue used. V and J genes seemed to be used with bias in thymic and blood repertoires. As related research reported, thymic repertoires overlapped highly among unrelated individuals.

The chain couples TRBV5-6 to TRBJ2-7; 10 bases line up with TRBD1. What was sequenced was thymocytes. This receptor was obtained from a boy under three years old with a congenital heart defect. CDR3 residues: CASSFTWTGGKSYEQYF. In DNA, the CDR3 is TGTGCCAGCAGCTTTACATGGACAGGGGGGAAATCCTACGAGCAGTACTTC.